The clone carrying this TCR beta chain was recorded only once. This record comes from a study of cytomegalovirus exposure and HLA in healthy donors. Germline loops: CDR1 MDHEN, CDR2 SYDVKM. CDR3 length: 17 residues. Losses at the gene ends were 4 bases for V and 5 bases for J; bases not matched to a gene: 14. The primer mix had 60 Vbeta and 13 Jbeta primers. Using immunoSEQ multiplex PCR, the repertoire was profiled, and TCRdb retains in-frame clones only, with some absent. This table has roughly 66,000 clones, 55% to 80% appearing once. The V gene is TRBV28, the J gene TRBJ2-7; 10 bases line up with TRBD1. The sample taken for sequencing was PBMCs. This clonotype originated in a woman in her forties or fifties in good health and CMV-seronegative. The CDR3: CASSSTFPGTGVNEQYF. The DNA for the CDR3 is TGTGCCAGCAGTTCTACCTTTCCCGGGACAGGGGTTAACGAGCAGTACTTC.